This TCR beta chain was sequenced in a study of CD8 T cells in ankylosing spondylitis (dated 2017 in TCRdb). Background on the whole study: To find TCR variants linked to disease, the study profiled T cell receptor beta repertoires in ankylosing spondylitis patients and healthy donors. The full study cohort comprised 20 to 30 ankylosing spondylitis patients and 85 to 120 healthy donors. Peripheral blood was sampled, and synovial fluid was additionally collected from ankylosing spondylitis patients. Here is what the overall study found, with its caveats: The disease-linked clones were reported as significantly enriched in matched synovial fluid samples from ankylosing spondylitis patients. Blood from ankylosing spondylitis patients appeared to be characterized by a TCR beta motif composed of about 8 highly homologous amino acid variants. Some TCR beta motif variants had previously been reported in synovial fluid and blood of reactive arthritis patients, which suggested common disease-initiation mechanisms. In peripheral blood, the disease-linked clones were found at relatively low frequencies and had a CD8+ phenotype.

From the germline V gene, CDR1 is MNHNS and CDR2 is SASEGT. The CDR3 measures 15 amino acids from cysteine to phenylalanine. Here the CDR3 DNA is all that survives: 45 bases in frame from base 1. V ends up 4 bases short and J 4 bases short, with an unmatched junction base count of 3. In its sample, this clonotype was seen a few times. No antigen is known for it. Base qualities are not recorded, but no much larger clone differs from it by a single base. The sequencer listed for this sample is Illumina HiSeq 2500. TCR beta libraries were prepared by quantitative 5'-RACE with molecular barcodes. The authors' analysis ran thus. A new computational method, built on a probabilistic model of VDJ rearrangement, was used to identify disease-linked TCR variants. TCRdb passed the public sequencing reads through fastp at Q25 and MiXCR, retaining productive beta sequences. Every distinct CDR3 protein forms one entry, paired with its most common genes and DNA. What appears here as the V and J calls and clone size reflects TCRdb's work, not the paper's. Recorded for this sample are around 220,000 distinct CDR3 sequences; about 10% of them occurred a single time. Over 20% of the sample is held by the ten biggest clonotypes.

Sequencing input: blood, either unsorted or a sorted T cell fraction (not recorded which). The receptor was derived from a male donor with ankylosing spondylitis or in good health (not recorded which). The sequence is built from TRBV6-1 and TRBJ2-2, and 10 junction bases match TRBD1. The CDR3 in this case is CASSGDRGPTGELFF. The nucleotides are TGTGCCAGCAGTGGAGACAGGGGGCCCACCGGGGAGCTGTTTTTT.